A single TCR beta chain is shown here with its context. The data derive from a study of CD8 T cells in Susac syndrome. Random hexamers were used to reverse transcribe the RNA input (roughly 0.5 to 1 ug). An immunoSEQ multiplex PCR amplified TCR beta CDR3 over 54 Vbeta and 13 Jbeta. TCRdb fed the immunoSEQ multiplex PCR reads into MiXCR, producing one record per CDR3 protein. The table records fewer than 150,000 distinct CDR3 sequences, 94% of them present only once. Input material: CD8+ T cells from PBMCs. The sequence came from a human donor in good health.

CDR3 loop: CAIRPQETQYF. The CDR3 DNA is TGTGCCATCCGACCTCAAGAGACCCAGTACTTC. The chain has TRBV7-7 and TRBJ2-5, with D unclear. Germline V gives CDR1 SSHAT, CDR2 FNYEAQ (reference sequence). CDR3 length: 11 residues. The germline V and J ends were trimmed by 10 bases and 2 bases, with 8 bases remaining between them.